A selection of T cell receptor beta chains follows, all from one sample in a study of T cells in Graves' hyperthyroidism and ophthalmopathy. One entry per CDR3 protein results from TCRdb running MiXCR on the multiplex PCR reads. The table has about 700,000 distinct CDR3 sequences, 45% seen once. Material for sequencing was peripheral blood or thyroid tissue (not recorded which). All receptors come from an adult man with Graves' disease, either hyperthyroidism or ophthalmopathy (not recorded which). CDR3s include the opening cysteine and the closing phenylalanine or tryptophan. Size tells how often a clone was seen (once, few, many) or the class of an expanded clone, and some rows leave it out.

>-|TRBV10-3|TRBJ1-1
CAISGGQGVTEAFF
>few|TRBV7-2|TRBJ2-5
CASLGLTQETQYF
>-|TRBV6-5|TRBJ2-2
CASGAAGPNTGELFF
>-|TRBV29-1|TRBJ1-4
CSVDGFGEKLFF
>-|TRBV5-1|TRBJ1-2
CASSFPPAGQGVYGYTF
>many|TRBV11-1|TRBJ2-5
CASSSETSGRETQYF
>-|TRBV7-9|TRBJ1-1
CASSLRDFTEAFF
>-|TRBV10-3|TRBJ1-6
CAISESGQGNNSPLHF
>-|TRBV12-3/TRBV12-4|TRBJ1-3
CASSLMDSGNTIYF
>many|TRBV13|TRBJ2-6
CASSLGRWANVLTF
>-|TRBV29-1|TRBJ1-3
CSVDGQTGNTIYF
>-|TRBV10-3|TRBJ1-5
CATALGSFENQPQHF
>-|TRBV12-5|TRBJ2-7
CASGPGLGLSYEQYF
>-|TRBV7-8|TRBJ2-5
CASSLMAGKETQYF
>many|TRBV2|TRBJ1-6
CASRGGGSPLHF
>-|TRBV7-8|TRBJ2-5
CASSLETRAQETQYF
>-|TRBV20-1|TRBJ1-1
CSASKASGTEAFF
>many|TRBV2|TRBJ1-5
CASQDSNQPQHF
>many|TRBV7-2|TRBJ2-7
CASSFLAGETGEQYF
>many|TRBV5-1|TRBJ1-6
CASSLDGQMNSPLHF
>-|TRBV25-1|TRBJ1-4
CASSEYAGTPNEKLFF
>-|TRBV29-1|TRBJ1-3
CSGAEGESYGYTIYF
>many|TRBV2|TRBJ1-2
CASSKTEAYTF
>once|TRBV2|TRBJ1-3
CASSGDSNTIYF
>many|TRBV7-9|TRBJ1-2
CASSFSGANYGYTF
>-|TRBV7-9|TRBJ1-2
CASSFSPGKGIHGYTF
>-|TRBV6-6|TRBJ1-5
CASSEEVRLYSNQPQHF
>once|TRBV7-2|TRBJ1-1
CASSQVYGEQGTEAFF
>-|TRBV11-2|TRBJ1-5
CASSSAGGVGQPQHF
>-|TRBV7-8|TRBJ1-1
CASSLGRRGRTEAFF
>-|TRBV2|TRBJ1-2
CASSDGQGVYGYTF
>-|TRBV20-1|TRBJ2-2
CSAREERAGELFF
>few|TRBV25-1|TRBJ2-7
CASRDRGQLEQYF
>-|TRBV20-1|TRBJ1-1
CSATRAAGDEAFF
>many|TRBV7-2|TRBJ1-6
CASSAPGTTSPLHF
>-|TRBV29-1|TRBJ1-2
CSLDGWGSYGYTF
>-|TRBV6-1|TRBJ1-2
CASKTGSPLNYGYTF
>-|TRBV7-9|TRBJ1-3
CASSVAGTGDGNTIYF
>-|TRBV7-9|TRBJ2-7
CASSQTPAAGEEQYF